The next 29 T cell receptor beta chains were all read from a single sample in a study of cytotoxic CD8 clonotypes in ibrutinib-treated CLL. Only in-frame clones appear in the TCRdb table, and some are missing; sequencing was by immunoSEQ multiplex PCR. The table shows 100,000 to 150,000 clones, with approximately 85% occurring only once. The source was PBMCs, collected after 24 months of ibrutinib treatment. Receptor source: a human donor with chronic lymphocytic leukemia.

The J gene is TRBJ2-6, the V gene TRBV7-3; no reliable D call. The germline V gene has CDR1 SGHTA and CDR2 FQGTGA. V was pared by 8 bases and J by 0 bases, with 5 bases between. The CDR3 extends over 13 amino acids. CDR3 protein: CASQRSGANVLTF. CDR3 bases: TGTGCCAGCCAGCGCTCTGGGGCCAACGTCCTGACTTTC.

The V gene is TRBV29-1, the J gene TRBJ2-1; 8 bases are shared with TRBD2. This CDR3 comprises 13 residues. V dropped 8 bases and J dropped 2; count of bases not matched to a gene: 5. CDR1 is SQVTM and CDR2 is ANQGSEA in the germline V gene. The CDR3 nucleotides read TGCAGCTTACTAGCGGTTCCCTACAATGAGCAGTTCTTC. This gives the protein CSLLAVPYNEQFF.

The chain joins TRBV4-2 to TRBJ2-1, with D possibly TRBD2 on 5 matching bases. The CDR3 totals 20 residues. Trimming took off 0 bases at V and 0 bases at J, with 21 bases between the two ends. CDR1 and CDR2 (germline): LGHNA, YNFKEQ. The CDR3 DNA reads as TGTGCCAGCAGCCAAGAGGGAATTGCGGCGGGCCTGAGCTCCTACAATGAGCAGTTCTTC. Protein product: CASSQEGIAAGLSSYNEQFF.

This rearrangement joins TRBV6-1 to TRBJ2-2; 8 bases are shared with TRBD1. The V gene end was trimmed by 4 bases and the J gene end by 4 bases; junction bases not matched to a gene: 2. Germline V gene lookup returns CDR1 MNHNS and CDR2 SASEGT. The CDR3 runs 14 residues. CDR3 sequence: CASSGQGSTGELFF. CDR3 sequence (DNA): TGTGCCAGCAGTGGACAGGGGAGCACCGGGGAGCTGTTTTTT.

The chain carries TRBV28 and TRBJ1-2; TRBD1 agrees at 10 bases. CDR1 and CDR2 (germline): MDHEN, SYDVKM. Trimming removed 6 bases from V and 2 bases from J; junction bases left unmatched: 3. The length of the CDR3 is 14 residues. CDR3 sequence (DNA): TGTGCCAGCAGGGGGGGACAGGGGAACTATGGCTACACCTTC. It translates to CASRGGQGNYGYTF.

This sequence joins TRBV5-1 and TRBJ2-5, with 8 bases that match TRBD1. With V trimmed by 0 bases and J by 2 bases, 3 bases remained unmatched. Germline CDR1 is SGHRS and CDR2 is YFSETQ. CDR3 length equals 15 residues. Here the CDR3 DNA reads TGCGCCAGCAGCTTGGGGGACAGGCAACAAGAGACCCAGTACTTC. Translated: CASSLGDRQQETQYF.

The J gene is TRBJ2-7, the V gene TRBV5-1; 10 bases line up with TRBD2. The V segment lost 0 bases and the J segment 2 bases; nucleotides outside the gene matches: 2. The CDR3 totals 15 residues. The germline CDR1 and CDR2 sequences are SGHRS and YFSETQ. This CDR3 is CASSLDTSGAYEQYF. The CDR3 nucleotides are TGCGCCAGCAGCTTGGACACTAGCGGGGCCTACGAGCAGTACTTC.

The chain links TRBV19 to TRBJ2-2; 7 bases agree with TRBD1. Germline-derived CDR1 and CDR2 are LNHDA and SQIVND (reference sequence). This CDR3 is 15 amino acids long. V lost 6 bases to trimming and J lost 4 bases; unmatched junction nucleotides: 8. CDR3 sequence reads: CASSLDRAGTGELFF. The CDR3 DNA is TGTGCCAGTAGCCTCGACAGGGCTGGCACCGGGGAGCTGTTTTTT.

J is TRBJ1-2 and V is TRBV9; D is possibly TRBD1 (6 bases). The CDR3 covers 16 residues. Trimming stripped 3 bases from V and 5 bases from J, with 20 bases between. Germline assignment: CDR1 SGDLS and CDR2 YYNGEE. The CDR3 here is CASSASGTSGQYGYTF. CDR3 coding DNA: TGTGCCAGCAGCGCATCCGGGACATCAGGACAGTATGGCTACACCTTC. Supplemented by reference TRBV9 and TRBJ1-2, the full variable domain reads DSGVTQTPKHLITATGQRVTLRCSPRSGDLSVYWYQQSLDQGLQFLIQYYNGEERAKGNILERFSAQQFPDLHSELNLSSLELGDSALYFCASSASGTSGQYGYTFGSGTRLTVV.

This chain uses TRBV7-3 with TRBJ2-3, with D tentatively TRBD1 (7 bases). CDR1 is SGHTA, CDR2 FQGTGA, per germline. The CDR3 runs to 16 residues. Trimming left V 3 bases short and J 3 bases short, with 16 bases between. The CDR3 region has the DNA TGTGCCAGCAGCTTGGAGGGACCAGGGGGGACAGATACGCAGTATTTT. Amino acids: CASSLEGPGGTDTQYF.

This chain uses TRBV10-3 with TRBJ1-5; TRBD1 matches at 8 bases. The CDR3 is 12 residues long. CDR1 and CDR2 (germline): ENHRY, SYGVKD. V was clipped by 9 bases and J by 2 bases; unmatched bases: 0. The CDR3 region is CAMTGGNQPQHF. Written as DNA, the CDR3 is TGTGCCATGACAGGGGGCAATCAGCCCCAGCATTTT.

CDR3 sequence reads: CASSMWGYEQYF. The CDR3, as DNA: TGTGCCAGTAGTATGTGGGGCTACGAGCAGTACTTC. The rearrangement joins TRBV19 to TRBJ2-7; D unresolved. The V end was cut by 3 bases, the J end by 3 bases, with 6 bases between. This CDR3 comprises 12 residues. Germline V gene sequence: CDR1 LNHDA, CDR2 SQIVND (reference sequence).

This clone occurred once. The CDR3 nucleotides are TGTGCCAGCAGCATACAGGGTTACGAGCAGTACTTC. It yields the protein CASSIQGYEQYF. V is TRBV7-2 and J is TRBJ2-7; a possible D gene is TRBD1 (6 bases). CDR3 length equals 12 residues. The germline gives CDR1 SGHTA, CDR2 FQGNSA. Trimming took off 5 bases at V and 4 bases at J, with 9 bases between the two ends.

The chain has TRBV4-1 and TRBJ1-2; a possible D gene is TRBD1 (5 bases). V was trimmed by 9 bases and J by 4 bases, leaving 18 bases between them. The germline V gene encodes CDR1 MGHRA and CDR2 YSYEKL. The length of the CDR3 is 14 residues. This CDR3 is CASPPPQGFYGYTF. The DNA of the CDR3 is TGCGCCAGTCCACCCCCCCAGGGCTTCTATGGCTACACCTTC.

This rearrangement joins TRBV28 to TRBJ1-5, with D unclear. In germline, CDR1 is MDHEN, CDR2 SYDVKM. V was pared by 6 bases and J by 5 bases, with 14 bases between. The CDR3 loop spans 14 amino acids. CDR3 loop: CASRQREGDQPQHF. The CDR3 region has the DNA TGTGCCAGCAGACAGAGGGAGGGCGATCAGCCCCAGCATTTT.

The sample holds a few counts of this clone. The chain employs TRBV10-2 and TRBJ1-1; 7 nucleotides match TRBD1. V lost 6 bases, J lost 1 base, and 8 bases stayed unmatched. CDR1 WSHSY and CDR2 SAAADI come from the germline V gene. The length of the CDR3 is 15 residues. The CDR3 DNA follows: TGCGCCAGCAGGGGGGGACAGAATCAGAACACTGAAGCTTTCTTT. This sequence encodes CASRGGQNQNTEAFF.

CDR3 sequence reads: CASSVDRVTEAFF. CDR3 sequence (DNA): TGTGCCAGCAGTGTAGACAGGGTGACTGAAGCTTTCTTT. The chain employs TRBV28 and TRBJ1-1; 7 nucleotides match TRBD1. V lost 5 bases to trimming and J lost 5 bases; unmatched junction nucleotides: 5. The germline V gene has CDR1 MDHEN and CDR2 SYDVKM. The length of the CDR3 is 13 residues.

The chain combines TRBV4-1 with TRBJ2-1, with TRBD1 matching over 7 bases. CDR1 is MGHRA and CDR2 is YSYEKL in the germline V gene. There are 16 residues in the CDR3. V shed 4 bases, J shed 6 bases, and the junction held 12 bases outside the gene matches. Here the CDR3 DNA reads TGCGCCAGCAGCCCTCGATGGACAGGCCCGGGCAATGAGCAGTTCTTC. Translated: CASSPRWTGPGNEQFF.

The V call is TRBV13, the J call TRBJ1-2; TRBD1 might be the D (6 bases). The germline V and J ends were trimmed by 4 bases and 4 bases, with 10 bases remaining between them. The CDR3 runs to 13 residues. Germline V CDR1 and CDR2: PRHDT, FYEKMQ (reference sequence). CDR3 protein: CASSSGQIYGYTF. In DNA form, the CDR3 reads TGTGCCAGCAGCTCAGGACAGATCTATGGCTACACCTTC.

Concerning this clone: At one end the junction does not follow the germline gene, possibly because of a read error. V gene TRBV7-7 combines with J gene TRBJ2-5; 10 bases are shared with TRBD2. From germline, CDR1 is SSHAT and CDR2 FNYEAQ (reference sequence). The length of the CDR3 is 17 residues. CDR3 in amino acids: CASSLGASGSRGETQYF. In nucleotides, the CDR3 is TGTGCTAGCAGCTTAGGGGCTAGCGGGAGTAGGGGAGAGACCCAGTACTTC.

The rearrangement joins TRBV30 to TRBJ1-4; TRBD1 matches at 10 bases. The CDR3 has 18 residues. Losses at the gene ends were 3 bases for V and 1 base for J; bases not matched to a gene: 11. The germline V gene encodes CDR1 GTSNPN and CDR2 SVGIG (reference sequence). DNA of the CDR3: TGTGCCTGGAGCCTGACAGGGGGCGTTTACGGAACTAATGAAAAACTGTTTTTT. Protein: CAWSLTGGVYGTNEKLFF. Variable domain in full (rest from reference TRBV30 and TRBJ1-4): SQTIHQWPATLVQPVGSPLSLECTVEGTSNPNLYWYRQAAGRGLQLLFYSVGIGQISSEVPQNLSASRPQDRQFILSSKKLLLSDSGFYLCAWSLTGGVYGTNEKLFFGSGTQLSVL.

The chain employs TRBV29-1 and TRBJ2-3; weak D call: TRBD1 (5 bases). V lost 1 base, J lost 0 bases, and 20 bases lay in between. CDR1 SQVTM and CDR2 ANQGSEA come from the germline V gene. The CDR3 loop spans 18 amino acids. The CDR3 spells CSVEGRDQFGWSTDTQYF. The CDR3 DNA is TGCAGCGTTGAAGGCAGGGATCAATTCGGGTGGAGCACAGATACGCAGTATTTT.

This chain links TRBV12-5 with TRBJ1-1; maybe TRBD1 (5 bases). Trimming removed 5 bases at V and 10 bases at J, with 14 bases between. The CDR3 runs 12 residues. From germline, CDR1 is LGHNT and CDR2 FRNRAP. The CDR3 coding sequence is TGTGCTAGTGGTCTCATGGGGGGTCCAGCTTTCTTT. Translating it yields CASGLMGGPAFF.

This clone has a handful of counts. V is TRBV4-2 and J is TRBJ2-7; 7 bases agree with TRBD2. The V and J ends lost 4 bases and 0 bases, in that order; junction bases with no gene match: 3. CDR3 length equals 14 residues. CDR1 and CDR2 from the germline V gene are LGHNA and YNFKEQ. The DNA for the CDR3 is TGTGCCAGCAGCCCGGGGAGGGGCTCCTACGAGCAGTACTTC. Amino acids: CASSPGRGSYEQYF.

The rearrangement links TRBV7-2 to TRBJ1-3; D gene unclear. Between the trimmed V and J ends, which lost 7 bases and 3 bases, there was a span of 10 bases. The germline gives CDR1 SGHTA, CDR2 FQGNSA. The CDR3 runs 13 residues. The CDR3 nucleotides are TGTGCCAGCACCCGCTTAGGTGGAAACACCATATATTTT. It specifies CASTRLGGNTIYF.

This chain joins TRBV2 and TRBJ1-4, with D tentatively TRBD1 (6 bases). V lost 6 bases, J lost 4 bases, and 15 bases lay in between. The CDR3 runs 15 residues. Germline lookup yields CDR1 SNHLY and CDR2 FYNNEI. This chain's CDR3 is CASRGQSLFNEKLFF. CDR3 sequence (DNA): TGTGCCAGCAGAGGACAGAGCCTTTTTAATGAAAAACTGTTTTTT.

The chain combines TRBV28 with TRBJ1-1; D is unclear. Trimming removed 5 bases at V and 3 bases at J, with 10 bases between. The CDR3 sequence is 13 residues long. The germline V gene encodes CDR1 MDHEN and CDR2 SYDVKM. The CDR3, as DNA: TGTGCCAGCAGTCCCCCCCTAGACACTGAAGCTTTCTTT. Translation gives CASSPPLDTEAFF. Full variable domain (outside the CDR3, taken from reference TRBV28 and TRBJ1-1): DVKVTQSSRYLVKRTGEKVFLECVQDMDHENMFWYRQDPGLGLRLIYFSYDVKMKEKGDIPEGYSVSREKKERFSLILESASTNQTSMYLCASSPPLDTEAFFGQGTRLTVV.

This clone was counted between two and nine times. Other DNA sequences within the sample encode an identical CDR3. V gene TRBV6-5 combines with J gene TRBJ1-2; weak D call: TRBD1 (6 bases). V was pared by 2 bases and J by 0 bases, with 7 bases between. Per germline, CDR1 MNHEY and CDR2 SVGAGI. The CDR3 runs 14 residues. The CDR3 DNA is TGTGCCAGCAGTTACAGGGGGACTAACTATGGCTACACCTTC. This sequence encodes CASSYRGTNYGYTF.

This clone is a singleton in its sample. The chain uses TRBV25-1 and TRBJ2-7; D is undetermined. Germline V lookup: CDR1 MGHDK, CDR2 SYGVNS. V was trimmed by 3 bases and J by 9 bases, leaving 12 bases between them. The CDR3 is made up of 12 amino acids. The CDR3 nucleotides read TGTGCCAGCAGTGACCGGCCTACGGCGCAGTACTTC. This sequence encodes CASSDRPTAQYF.